One and the same sample provided the 26 T cell receptor beta chains below, sequenced in a study of cytomegalovirus exposure and HLA in healthy donors. Primers included in the PCR were 60 Vbeta and 13 Jbeta primers. Only in-frame clones appear in the TCRdb table, and some are missing; sequencing was by immunoSEQ multiplex PCR. In the table there are about 120,000 clones, approximately 72% of which are singletons. Sequences were obtained from PBMCs. The receptors shown here come from a young man in good health and CMV-seronegative.

V is TRBV6-5 and J is TRBJ1-1, with D tentatively TRBD1 (5 bases). V was shortened by 6 bases and J by 1 base, with 6 bases between the two germline ends. Germline CDR1 and CDR2: MNHEY and SVGAGI. The CDR3 runs to 12 residues. The DNA of the CDR3 is TGTGCCAGCAGGCAGGGGAACACTGAAGCTTTCTTT. Its protein is CASRQGNTEAFF.

V and J are TRBV1 and TRBJ2-6; the table's D call, TRBD1, has no DNA check behind it. TRBV1 is termed a pseudogene. This CDR3 spans 19 amino acids. CDR3 sequence (DNA): TGCACCAGCAGCCAAGAGGGGACAGGGGGGTGCTCTGGGGCCAACGTCCTGACTTTC. Its translation: CTSSQEGTGGCSGANVLTF.

This clone was counted a few times. The chain has TRBV7-9 and TRBJ2-3; no reliable D call. V dropped 6 bases and J dropped 2 bases, with 12 bases sitting between them. This CDR3 comprises 14 residues. In germline, CDR1 is SEHNR, CDR2 FQNEAQ (reference sequence). The CDR3 DNA reads as TGTGCCAGCAGTCATGACACAAACACAGATACGCAGTATTTT. Its protein product is CASSHDTNTDTQYF.

The chain recombines TRBV18 with TRBJ2-7, with TRBD2 matching over 7 bases. Trimming took 0 bases from V and 2 from J; bases not matched to a gene: 1. Germline CDR1 is KGHSH and CDR2 is LQKENI. This CDR3 is 14 amino acids long. In nucleotides, the CDR3 is TGTGCCAGCTCACCACCCGGGGGGACCTACGAGCAGTACTTC. It codes for CASSPPGGTYEQYF.

This sequence joins TRBV7-2 and TRBJ2-1; 16 bases map to TRBD2. V lost 5 bases and J lost 8; bases outside the gene matches: 6. Germline V gene data show CDR1 as SGHTA and CDR2 as FQGNSA. CDR3 length equals 16 residues. The CDR3 DNA follows: TGTGCCAGCAGCCCTGGGACTAGCGGGAGGGCGTATGAGCAGTTCTTC. Amino acid sequence: CASSPGTSGRAYEQFF.

V gene TRBV27 combines with J gene TRBJ1-1, with D unresolved. CDR3 length: 14 amino acids. Germline V gene lookup returns CDR1 MNHEY and CDR2 SMNVEV (reference sequence). V was cut by 5 bases and J by 1 base, with 11 bases left in between. The CDR3 protein is CASSPPGGNTEAFF. The CDR3 nucleotides read TGTGCCAGCAGTCCCCCAGGAGGGAACACTGAAGCTTTCTTT.

The chain links TRBV11-2 to TRBJ2-3; maybe TRBD1 (6 bases). V lost 5 bases and J lost 6, with 15 bases in between. The germline CDR1 and CDR2 sequences are SGHAT and FQNNGV. The CDR3 runs to 14 residues. The CDR3 is CASSPRGIRDTQYF. CDR3 nucleotide sequence: TGTGCCAGCAGCCCCAGGGGAATAAGGGATACGCAGTATTTT.

In its sample, this clone was seen a few times. The rearrangement uses TRBV6-6 and TRBJ2-7; weak D call: TRBD2 (5 bases). The length of the CDR3 is 16 residues. The germline V gene encodes CDR1 MNHNY and CDR2 SVGAGI (reference sequence). V gave up 2 bases and J gave up 0 bases, with 14 bases separating them. DNA for the CDR3: TGTGCCAGCAGTTACCCGAAGGGCGGGTCCTCCTACGAGCAGTACTTC. This sequence encodes CASSYPKGGSSYEQYF.

V gene TRBV7-9 combines with J gene TRBJ2-7; 9 bases agree with TRBD2. J lost 0 bases, V lost 3 bases, and 9 bases had no gene match. The CDR3 is 17 amino acids. Looked up from germline, CDR1 is SEHNR and CDR2 is FQNEAQ (reference sequence). The CDR3 bases are TGTGCCAGCAGCTTTTCCCGGATACTAGCGGGCTCCTACGAGCAGTACTTC. Protein sequence: CASSFSRILAGSYEQYF. The full variable domain, rest sourced from reference TRBV7-9 and TRBJ2-7, is DTGVSQNPRHKITKRGQNVTFRCDPISEHNRLYWYRQTLGQGPEFLTYFQNEAQLEKSRLLSDRFSAERPKGSFSTLEIQRTEQGDSAMYLCASSFSRILAGSYEQYFGPGTRLTVT.

V and J are TRBV4-3 and TRBJ1-2; D not certain. The CDR3 has 15 amino acids. Trimming cost V 0 bases and J 3 bases, with 11 bases left between them. In germline, CDR1 is LGHNA, CDR2 YSLEER. The CDR3 DNA reads as TGCGCCAGCAGCCAAGAGCCCCGGGGAGACTATGGCTACACCTTC. It encodes CASSQEPRGDYGYTF.

The chain combines TRBV20-1 with TRBJ2-5; no firm D call. Trimming stripped 5 bases from V and 7 bases from J, with 8 bases between. The CDR3 is 10 amino acids. Germline V gene sequence: CDR1 DFQATT, CDR2 SNEGSKA (reference sequence). The CDR3: CSAPAGTQYF. CDR3 bases: TGCAGTGCTCCAGCAGGGACCCAGTACTTC.

This clone was seen more than once but under ten times. The chain has TRBV30 and TRBJ2-3; 9 bases match TRBD2. The germline CDR1 and CDR2 sequences are GTSNPN and SVGIG (reference sequence). The J segment lost 1 base and the V segment lost 5 bases, leaving 4 bases of the junction unmatched. The CDR3 is made up of 14 amino acids. The CDR3 DNA reads TGTGCCTGGTCTGCGGGAGGGGGCACAGATACGCAGTATTTT. Translation gives CAWSAGGGTDTQYF.

The V and J genes are TRBV5-6 and TRBJ1-1; perhaps TRBD1 as D (6 bases). Per germline, CDR1 SGHDT and CDR2 YYEEEE. The CDR3 runs 15 residues. V lost 1 base, J lost 6 bases, and 16 bases lay in between. CDR3: CASSLRGGGSAEAFF. The CDR3 coding sequence is TGTGCCAGCAGCTTGAGGGGAGGGGGGAGCGCTGAAGCTTTCTTT.

The chain recombines TRBV12-5 with TRBJ2-1, with TRBD2 identical over 9 bases. CDR3 size: 17 residues. Germline CDR1 reads LGHNT; CDR2 reads FRNRAP. V was clipped by 2 bases and J by 0 bases; unmatched bases: 5. CDR3 bases: TGTGCTAGTGGTTTGAAGGCGGGAGGGCTCTCCTACAATGAGCAGTTCTTC. Translated: CASGLKAGGLSYNEQFF.

In nucleotides, the CDR3 is TGTGCCAGCGGAAGACAGGCTAACGAAGCTTTCTTT. This sequence encodes CASGRQANEAFF. The rearrangement uses TRBV2 and TRBJ1-1; D may be TRBD1 (6 bases). This CDR3 has 12 amino acids. The germline V gene encodes CDR1 SNHLY and CDR2 FYNNEI. Trimming took 8 bases from V and 8 from J, leaving 15 bases between them.

The gene calls are TRBV4-3 and TRBJ2-5; TRBD1 aligns across 9 bases. The germline V gene has CDR1 LGHNA and CDR2 YSLEER. V shed 4 bases, J shed 11 bases, and the junction held 11 bases outside the gene matches. The CDR3 extends over 14 amino acids. The CDR3 DNA reads TGCGCCAGCAGCCTCGGACAGGGGACGGGGGAGCAGTACTTC. The encoded protein is CASSLGQGTGEQYF.

The rearrangement links TRBV5-6 to TRBJ1-1; the D gene is possibly TRBD1 (6 bases). CDR1 and CDR2 (germline): SGHDT, YYEEEE. Trimming took off 4 bases at V and 4 bases at J, with 17 bases between the two ends. The CDR3 loop spans 15 amino acids. The CDR3 loop reads CASSPPRQVGTEAFF. The DNA for the CDR3 is TGTGCCAGCAGCCCCCCGAGACAGGTGGGCACTGAAGCTTTCTTT. The complete variable domain, with remaining parts taken from reference TRBV5-6 and TRBJ1-1, reads DAGVTQSPTHLIKTRGQQVTLRCSPKSGHDTVSWYQQALGQGPQFIFQYYEEEERQRGNFPDRFSGHQFPNYSSELNVNALLLGDSALYLCASSPPRQVGTEAFFGQGTRLTVV.

The rearrangement uses TRBV15 and TRBJ2-3, with 9 bases lining up with TRBD1. Germline V gene sequence: CDR1 LNHNV, CDR2 YYDKDF (reference sequence). This CDR3 region has 15 residues. Germline trimming cut 2 bases from V and 3 bases from J; bases unmatched to any gene: 3. This chain's CDR3 is CATSRRQGVTDTQYF. The CDR3 region has the DNA TGTGCCACCAGCAGAAGACAGGGGGTAACAGATACGCAGTATTTT.

The V gene is TRBV5-6, the J gene TRBJ2-3; 7 bases are a match to TRBD2. This CDR3 contains 14 residues. V lost 1 base, J lost 5 bases, and 4 bases stayed unmatched. The germline V gene has CDR1 SGHDT and CDR2 YYEEEE. CDR3 region: CASSLRAGRDTQYF. CDR3 in DNA: TGTGCCAGCAGCTTGCGAGCGGGACGAGATACGCAGTATTTT.

The chain is built from TRBV6-1 and TRBJ1-1; D not certain. The CDR3 totals 13 residues. V was shortened by 8 bases and J by 7 bases, with 17 bases between the two germline ends. Germline loops: CDR1 MNHNS, CDR2 SASEGT. The CDR3 DNA follows: TGTGCCAGCTCCCTACTAAAAACGGGTGAAGCTTTCTTT. This codes for CASSLLKTGEAFF.

The V gene is TRBV7-2, the J gene TRBJ2-5; D may be TRBD1 (6 bases). CDR1 and CDR2 (germline): SGHTA, FQGNSA. The CDR3 has 13 amino acids. The ends were cut back, 3 bases at V and 7 bases at J, with 12 bases in the middle. The CDR3 nucleotides are TGTGCCAGCAGCTTCCAGGGGTCTGGGACCCAGTACTTC. It translates to CASSFQGSGTQYF.

The genes are TRBV14 and TRBJ1-4; a possible D gene is TRBD1 (5 bases). CDR1 and CDR2 from the germline V gene are SGHDN and FVKESK. CDR3 length equals 17 residues. V lost 3 bases, J lost 10 bases, and 24 bases lay in between. This CDR3 is CASSQGPGVGSEGKLFF. DNA for the CDR3: TGTGCCAGCAGCCAGGGTCCGGGGGTCGGTTCTGAGGGAAAACTGTTTTTT.

Here the CDR3 reads CASSRGLVGNTEAFF. For the CDR3, the DNA is TGTGCCAGCAGCCGCGGCCTCGTGGGGAACACTGAAGCTTTCTTT. The chain combines TRBV11-3 with TRBJ1-1; D unclear. Germline CDR1 and CDR2: SGHNT and YENEEA. This CDR3 contains 15 residues. Trimming cost V 5 bases and J 1 base, with 14 bases left between them.

This clone was seen more than once but under ten times. The V gene is TRBV28, the J gene TRBJ2-1; 14 positions match TRBD2. The CDR3 runs 15 residues. Germline V gene data show CDR1 as MDHEN and CDR2 as SYDVKM. V was clipped by 6 bases and J by 12 bases; unmatched bases: 10. CDR3 nucleotide sequence: TGTGCCAGCAGCCCGGGACTAGCGGGAGTGTATTTGCAGTTCTTC. The encoded protein is CASSPGLAGVYLQFF.

This chain connects TRBV7-2 to TRBJ2-7, with 7 bases fitting TRBD1. This CDR3 spans 13 amino acids. With V trimmed by 8 bases and J by 5 bases, 9 bases remained unmatched. In germline, CDR1 is SGHTA, CDR2 FQGNSA. The CDR3 region is CASGKTGFNEQYF. Written as DNA, the CDR3 is TGTGCCAGCGGTAAGACAGGGTTCAACGAGCAGTACTTC.

The DNA for the CDR3 is TGTGCCAGCTCTCATCAGGCCGGAGGGTTAGTGGGTGAGCAGTACTTC. Translation: CASSHQAGGLVGEQYF. J is TRBJ2-7 and V is TRBV25-1; D is possibly TRBD2 (6 bases). With 8 bases removed from V and 7 bases from J, the gap between germline ends came to 27 bases. The CDR3 contains 16 residues. Germline V gene lookup returns CDR1 MGHDK and CDR2 SYGVNS.